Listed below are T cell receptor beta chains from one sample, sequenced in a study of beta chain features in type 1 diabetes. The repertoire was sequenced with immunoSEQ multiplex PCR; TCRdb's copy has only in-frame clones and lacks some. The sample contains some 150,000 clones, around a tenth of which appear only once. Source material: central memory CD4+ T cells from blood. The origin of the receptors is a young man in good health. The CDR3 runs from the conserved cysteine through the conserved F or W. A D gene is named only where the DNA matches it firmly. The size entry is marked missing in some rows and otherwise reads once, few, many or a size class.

DNA: TGTGCCAGCAGCACGCTAGGAGGGGCCGGCGACAATGAGCAGTTCTTC
CDR3: CASSTLGGAGDNEQFF
J: TRBJ2-1
size: few
V: TRBV28
D: NA

DNA: TGTGCCAGCAGCGCCCCCCGGGGACTAGCGGGGGGTACGCAGTATTTT
CDR3: CASSAPRGLAGGTQYF
J: TRBJ2-3
size: NA
V: TRBV9
D: TRBD2

DNA: TGTGCCAGCAGCCAACCCGGGACAACGTATAATTCACCCCTCCACTTT
CDR3: CASSQPGTTYNSPLHF
J: TRBJ1-6
size: few
V: TRBV14
D: NA

DNA: TGTGCCAGCAGAGGACAGGGGGAACTCACCGGGGAGCTGTTTTTT
CDR3: CASRGQGELTGELFF
J: TRBJ2-2
size: NA
V: TRBV2
D: TRBD1

DNA: TGTGCCAGCAGCATCGGGACTAGGCCTTACAATGAGCAGTTCTTC
CDR3: CASSIGTRPYNEQFF
J: TRBJ2-1
size: NA
V: TRBV21-1
D: NA

DNA: TGTGCCATCAGAGGGACAGGGCGAAATGAAAAACTGTTTTTT
CDR3: CAIRGTGRNEKLFF
J: TRBJ1-4
size: NA
V: TRBV10-3
D: TRBD1

DNA: TGCGCCAGCAGTCCGGGGATAAACACCGGGGAGCTGTTTTTT
CDR3: CASSPGINTGELFF
J: TRBJ2-2
size: many
V: TRBV5-1
D: NA

DNA: TGTGCCACCAGCAGAGGGGGGGAAGACACCGGGGAGCTGTTTTTT
CDR3: CATSRGGEDTGELFF
J: TRBJ2-2
size: NA
V: TRBV15
D: NA

DNA: TGTGCCAGCAGCCAAGACAGCTATGGCTACACCTTC
CDR3: CASSQDSYGYTF
J: TRBJ1-2
size: NA
V: TRBV5-4
D: NA

DNA: TGTGCCATCCCCAGGGGCGAAAAACTGTTTTTT
CDR3: CAIPRGEKLFF
J: TRBJ1-4
size: few
V: TRBV19
D: NA

DNA: TGCGCCAGCAGCTTAGCGGCTGGGGAGACCCAGTACTTC
CDR3: CASSLAAGETQYF
J: TRBJ2-5
size: few
V: TRBV5-1
D: NA

DNA: TGTGCTACCGGACTAGTCTCCTACAATGAGCAGTTCTTC
CDR3: CATGLVSYNEQFF
J: TRBJ2-1
size: NA
V: TRBV6-1
D: TRBD2

DNA: TGTGCCAGCCCCAAAGGTCAGGTCGGGAATACGCAGTATTTT
CDR3: CASPKGQVGNTQYF
J: TRBJ2-3
size: few
V: TRBV21-1
D: NA

DNA: TGTGCCAGCAGCGCCCAAATGGGGGCCGGGTATGGCTACACCTTC
CDR3: CASSAQMGAGYGYTF
J: TRBJ1-2
size: NA
V: TRBV7-2
D: NA

DNA: TGTGCCAGCAGCTCTCGACTAGCGGGGGGTACTGGGGCCAACGTCCTGACTTTC
CDR3: CASSSRLAGGTGANVLTF
J: TRBJ2-6
size: NA
V: TRBV7-2
D: TRBD2

DNA: TGCGCCAGCAGCTTAGCGGGGGGTACCTACAATGAGCAGTTCTTC
CDR3: CASSLAGGTYNEQFF
J: TRBJ2-1
size: few
V: TRBV5-1
D: TRBD2